Following are 7 T cell receptor beta chains from one sample sequenced in a study of cytomegalovirus exposure and HLA in healthy donors. Primers included in the PCR were 60 Vbeta and 13 Jbeta primers. Only in-frame clones appear in the TCRdb table, and some are missing; sequencing was by immunoSEQ multiplex PCR. Here the sample spans under 200,000 clones, about four fifths being singletons. The specimen sequenced was PBMCs. The receptors come from a male donor in good health and CMV-seropositive.

This chain uses TRBV6-6 with TRBJ2-3, with D possibly matching TRBD1 (6 bases). The CDR3 covers 14 residues. The V gene's germline CDR1 is MNHNY and CDR2 SVGAGI (reference sequence). V gave up 5 bases and J gave up 0 bases, with 9 bases separating them. In DNA, the CDR3 is TGTGCCAGCAGTGGACAGCCTAGCACAGATACGCAGTATTTT. Its translation is CASSGQPSTDTQYF.

This chain connects TRBV9 to TRBJ2-1; D may be TRBD1 (5 bases). CDR3 length: 13 residues. Trimming left V 4 bases short and J 6 bases short, with 11 bases between. Germline-derived CDR1 and CDR2 are SGDLS and YYNGEE. The CDR3 is CASSFPGANEQFF. In DNA, the CDR3 is TGTGCCAGCAGCTTCCCTGGGGCCAATGAGCAGTTCTTC. The entire variable domain, with the rest obtained from reference TRBV9 and TRBJ2-1, is as follows: DSGVTQTPKHLITATGQRVTLRCSPRSGDLSVYWYQQSLDQGLQFLIQYYNGEERAKGNILERFSAQQFPDLHSELNLSSLELGDSALYFCASSFPGANEQFFGPGTRLTVL.

The chain employs TRBV11-2 and TRBJ2-7; D gene unclear. Germline CDR1 and CDR2: SGHAT and FQNNGV. CDR3 size: 13 residues. The V gene lost 5 bases and the J gene lost 4 bases, with 12 bases spanning the gap. As DNA, the CDR3 is TGTGCCAGCAGCCCCGTAAGAGAGTACGAGCAGTACTTC. Its protein is CASSPVREYEQYF.

The rearrangement uses TRBV18 and TRBJ2-7; the match to TRBD1 covers 8 bases. This CDR3 contains 14 residues. After removal of 3 bases from V and 5 bases from J, the junction contained 6 bases not matched to a gene. The germline V gene has CDR1 KGHSH and CDR2 LQKENI. The CDR3 nucleotides read TGTGCCAGCTCACCCGGACAGGGTACGCACGAGCAGTACTTC. It codes for CASSPGQGTHEQYF.

V is TRBV28 and J is TRBJ1-2, with D unclear. The CDR3 consists of 13 residues. V was shortened by 6 bases and J by 2 bases, with 10 bases between the two germline ends. The V gene's germline CDR1 is MDHEN and CDR2 SYDVKM. The CDR3 protein is CASSPSRNYGYTF. The CDR3 DNA is TGTGCCAGCAGCCCCTCTCGGAACTATGGCTACACCTTC.

The chain is built from TRBV11-2 and TRBJ2-7, with TRBD2 matching 8 bases. Looked up from germline, CDR1 is SGHAT and CDR2 is FQNNGV. The V gene end was trimmed by 3 bases and the J gene end by 5 bases; junction bases not matched to a gene: 9. The CDR3 spans 15 residues. CDR3 DNA: TGTGCCAGCAGCTTTGGCGGGGGGCCAAGGGACGAGCAGTACTTC. Translating gives CASSFGGGPRDEQYF. Full variable domain (outside the CDR3, taken from reference TRBV11-2 and TRBJ2-7): EAGVAQSPRYKIIEKRQSVAFWCNPISGHATLYWYQQILGQGPKLLIQFQNNGVVDDSQLPKDRFSAERLKGVDSTLKIQPAKLEDSAVYLCASSFGGGPRDEQYFGPGTRLTVT.

This chain connects TRBV6-1 to TRBJ2-3; TRBD2 matches 9 bases. CDR1 is MNHNS and CDR2 is SASEGT in the germline V gene. The CDR3 is made up of 15 amino acids. V was clipped by 4 bases and J by 3 bases; unmatched bases: 5. CDR3 residues: CASSGAAGGTDTQYF. CDR3 nucleotides: TGTGCCAGCAGTGGGGCAGCGGGAGGAACAGATACGCAGTATTTT.